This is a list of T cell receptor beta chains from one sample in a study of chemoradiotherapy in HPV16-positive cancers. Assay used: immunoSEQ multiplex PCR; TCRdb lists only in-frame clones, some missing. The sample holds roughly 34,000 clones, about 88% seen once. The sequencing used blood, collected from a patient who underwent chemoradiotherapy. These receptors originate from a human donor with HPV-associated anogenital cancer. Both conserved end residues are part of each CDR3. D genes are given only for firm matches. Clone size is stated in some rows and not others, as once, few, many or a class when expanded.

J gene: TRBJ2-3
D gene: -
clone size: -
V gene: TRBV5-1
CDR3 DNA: TGCGCCAGCAGCTTGGGACAGTACACAGATACGCAGTATTTT
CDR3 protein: CASSLGQYTDTQYF

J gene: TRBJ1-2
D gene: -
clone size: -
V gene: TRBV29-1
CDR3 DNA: TGCAGCGTTGACAGGGGCGTAGGTAATGGCTACACCTTC
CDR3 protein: CSVDRGVGNGYTF

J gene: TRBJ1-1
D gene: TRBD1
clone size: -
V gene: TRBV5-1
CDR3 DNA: TGCGCCAGCAGCTTAACACAGGGGGCGTTTGAAGCTTTCTTT
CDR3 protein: CASSLTQGAFEAFF

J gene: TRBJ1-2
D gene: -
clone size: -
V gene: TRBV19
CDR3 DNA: TGTGCCAGTACCTACGGGGCCCAACAGGGCGGCTATGGCTACACCTTC
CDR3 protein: CASTYGAQQGGYGYTF

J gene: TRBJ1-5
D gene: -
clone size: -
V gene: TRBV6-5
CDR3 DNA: TGTGCCAGCAGTAGGGGCATGGGGCAGCCCCAGCATTTT
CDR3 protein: CASSRGMGQPQHF

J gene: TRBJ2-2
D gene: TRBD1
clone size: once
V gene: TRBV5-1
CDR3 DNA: TGCGCCAGCAGCTTCGACCTACAGGGGGCCGGGGAGCTGTTTTTT
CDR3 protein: CASSFDLQGAGELFF

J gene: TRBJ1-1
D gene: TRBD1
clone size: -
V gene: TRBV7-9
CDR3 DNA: TGTGCCAGCAGCAAACAGGGGTTAGGCACTGAAGCTTTCTTT
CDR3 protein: CASSKQGLGTEAFF

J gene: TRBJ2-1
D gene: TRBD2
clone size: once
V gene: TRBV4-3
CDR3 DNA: TGCGCCAGCAGCCAAGATCCCTGGGGGGGCTCCTACAATGAGCAGTTCTTC
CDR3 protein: CASSQDPWGGSYNEQFF

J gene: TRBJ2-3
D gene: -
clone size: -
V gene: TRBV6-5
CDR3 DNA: TGTGCCAGCAGCCCTAGTGGCACAGATACGCAGTATTTT
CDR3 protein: CASSPSGTDTQYF

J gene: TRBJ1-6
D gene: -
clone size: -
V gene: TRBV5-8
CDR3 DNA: TGTGCCAGCAGGAGGAGCTCCTATAATTCACCCCTCCACTTT
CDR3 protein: CASRRSSYNSPLHF

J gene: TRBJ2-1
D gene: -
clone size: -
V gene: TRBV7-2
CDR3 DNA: TGTGCCAGCAGCTTAGCTGGGGAGCAGTTCTTC
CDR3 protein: CASSLAGEQFF

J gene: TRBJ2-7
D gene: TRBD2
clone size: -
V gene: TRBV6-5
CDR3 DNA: TGTGCCAGCAGTTGGGGGGGGACCTCCTACGAGCAGTACTTC
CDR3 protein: CASSWGGTSYEQYF

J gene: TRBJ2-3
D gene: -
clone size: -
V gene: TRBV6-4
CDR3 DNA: TGTGCCAGCAGTTCCTCGCCCTTCGGGGGAGATACGCAGTATTTT
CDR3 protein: CASSSSPFGGDTQYF